The next 9 T cell receptor beta chains were all read from a single sample in a study of T cells expressing NK-cell markers. TCRdb re-called the 5' RACE reads and shows each CDR3 protein once, DNA omitted. This specimen shows about 300,000 distinct CDR3 sequences; the ten leading clones hold more than 3.5%. Sequenced: blood T cells: a sorted CD56 or NKG2C T cell subset, CD4+ or CD8+ T cells, or bulk PBMC T cells (not recorded which). All receptors come from a woman between 18 and 70 years old in good health.

This chain links TRBV11-3 with TRBJ2-2. CDR1 and CDR2 from the germline V gene are SGHNT and YENEEA. CDR3 size: 13 residues. CDR3 in amino acids: CASSFSDTGELFF.

The rearrangement uses TRBV4-3 and TRBJ1-6. Germline lookup yields CDR1 LGHNA and CDR2 YSLEER. This CDR3 is built from 16 residues. CDR3 protein: CASSQDGNSYNSPLHF.

The rearrangement links TRBV6-2 or TRBV6-3 to TRBJ2-3; the TRBD1 assignment by TCRdb is unverifiable without DNA. Germline CDR1 MNHEY, CDR2 SVGEGT. This CDR3 region has 17 residues. CDR3 in amino acids: CASSYRDREYDTDTQYF.

The chain employs TRBV20-1 and TRBJ2-1; TCRdb's D call, TRBD2, is unchecked because there is no DNA. The CDR3 consists of 14 residues. The germline CDR1 and CDR2 sequences are DFQATT and SNEGSKA (reference sequence). The CDR3 here is CSFVLAGVGNEQFF.

The chain links TRBV30 to TRBJ2-5; TCRdb lists TRBD2, though no DNA is available to test this call. This CDR3 contains 13 residues. Germline V lookup: CDR1 GTSNPN, CDR2 SVGIG (reference sequence). CDR3 sequence reads: CAWSTDYRQTQYF.

This rearrangement joins TRBV11-2 to TRBJ1-1; TCRdb designates TRBD1, a call that cannot be tested without DNA. In germline, CDR1 is SGHAT, CDR2 FQNNGV. The CDR3 totals 14 residues. CDR3 in amino acids: CASSYRGRVTEAFF. Looking up the rest from reference TRBV11-2 and TRBJ1-1 gives the full variable domain: EAGVAQSPRYKIIEKRQSVAFWCNPISGHATLYWYQQILGQGPKLLIQFQNNGVVDDSQLPKDRFSAERLKGVDSTLKIQPAKLEDSAVYLCASSYRGRVTEAFFGQGTRLTVV.

This chain uses TRBV7-7 with TRBJ1-4; TCRdb names TRBD1, which stays unverified in the absence of DNA. The CDR3 has 15 residues. Per germline, CDR1 SSHAT and CDR2 FNYEAQ (reference sequence). The CDR3 loop reads CASSPTGQPNEKLFF. The whole variable domain, remainder taken from reference TRBV7-7 and TRBJ1-4, is GAGVSQSPRYKVTKRGQDVTLRCDPISSHATLYWYQQALGQGPEFLTYFNYEAQPDKSGLPSDRFSAERPEGSISTLTIQRTEQRDSAMYRCASSPTGQPNEKLFFGSGTQLSVL.

The V call is TRBV20-1, the J call TRBJ2-1; checking the TCRdb D call of TRBD1 is not possible without DNA. Per the germline V gene, CDR1 is DFQATT and CDR2 is SNEGSKA (reference sequence). This CDR3 region has 14 residues. The CDR3 protein is CSARDRAARGEQFF.

The CDR3 spells CSVGGGGETFQYF. The chain links TRBV29-1 to TRBJ2-4; absent DNA, TCRdb's TRBD2 call cannot be checked. Germline V CDR1 and CDR2: SQVTM, ANQGSEA. CDR3 size: 13 residues.